This TCR beta chain comes out of a study of blood T cell repertoires in COVID-19. Study details: COVID-19 samples from acute and convalescent phases originated in the United States, Italy and Spain. The cDNA or gDNA used as material had been derived from T cells, B-cell-depleted T cells, or PBMCs.

This CDR3 spans 16 amino acids. The V segment lost 0 bases and the J segment 9 bases; nucleotides outside the gene matches: 7. Germline lookup yields CDR1 SGHRS and CDR2 YFSETQ. In the original processing: The authors estimated nucleated cell counts from reference gene primer amplification. Libraries were prepared by immunoSEQ multiplex PCR; TCRdb keeps only in-frame clonotypes and omits some of them. The V and J calls and the clone size are those of that table, but D and trimming were determined from the DNA. Here the sample spans just under 45,000 clones, about 90% being singletons. This chain uses TRBV5-1 with TRBJ2-1; TRBD2 matches 12 bases. The sample consisted of peripheral blood. The TCR was taken from an elderly woman in a cohort sampled during active or convalescent COVID-19. For the CDR3, the DNA is TGCGCCAGCAGCTTGGACCCTAGCGGGGGGGCCAGTGAGCAGTTCTTC. It is translated as CASSLDPSGGASEQFF.